The entry below describes one T cell receptor beta chain. Its antigen remains unidentified. The sample originates from a study of cytomegalovirus exposure and HLA in healthy donors. Background on the study: Clustering assigned approximately 78% of the roughly 380 genotyped donors to the Caucasian-associated ancestry cluster. Study-wide findings and caveats: A list of about 180 TCR beta chains associated with cytomegalovirus was given. HLA allele associations emerged for 15,000 to 20,000 TCR beta sequences in a later analysis, at 0.05 false discovery rate.

In the PCR, 60 Vbeta and 13 Jbeta primers were used. The repertoire was sequenced with immunoSEQ multiplex PCR; TCRdb's copy has only in-frame clones and lacks some. Counted here are 110,000 to 150,000 clones, approximately 78% occurring once; the ten biggest clones make up about 2.2%. The CDR3 sequence is 14 residues long. CDR1 and CDR2 (germline): ENHRY, SYGVKD. The ends were cut back, 8 bases at V and 0 bases at J, with 11 bases in the middle. This receptor was taken from a woman younger than 35 in good health and CMV-seropositive. The sample consisted of PBMCs. The chain recombines TRBV10-3 with TRBJ1-5; no reliable D call. CDR3 coding DNA: TGTGCCATCGCCGACAAGTATAGCAATCAGCCCCAGCATTTT. It yields the protein CAIADKYSNQPQHF.